The clone carrying this TCR beta chain was recorded once. Antigen unknown. CDR3 length equals 15 residues. Trimming took 0 bases from V and 0 from J, leaving 6 bases between them. Germline V CDR1 and CDR2: LGHNA, YSLEER. The data are from a study of OX40 agonist ivuxolimab in advanced cancers. Measured with immunoSEQ multiplex PCR; TCRdb has only the in-frame clones, and not every one. The repertoire holds nearly 80,000 clones, with 84% as singletons. Study observations and caveats: Expanded clones tended on average to be more numerous among CD8+ T cells than CD4+.

This sequence originates from an adult with an advanced solid tumor such as melanoma, head and neck, liver or kidney cancer. The genes are TRBV4-3 and TRBJ1-3; D gene ambiguous. Sequencing used CD4+ or CD8+ T cells sorted from blood, obtained in a trial of the OX40 agonist ivuxolimab. The CDR3 loop is CASSQESFSGNTIYF. The CDR3 region has the DNA TGCGCCAGCAGCCAAGAATCATTCTCTGGAAACACCATATATTTT.